These T cell receptor beta chains were read from a single sample in a study of regulatory T cells in long-lasting Graves disease. TCRdb independently ran MiXCR on the multiplex PCR reads; one entry per CDR3 protein. The sample holds around 450,000 distinct CDR3 sequences, 15% seen once. This same sample was also part of a study on T cells in Graves' hyperthyroidism and ophthalmopathy.

The sample consisted of peripheral blood mononuclear cells (PBMCs), taken at new diagnosis, from a patient treated with antithyroid drugs. The receptors derive from a woman in her 40s with Graves disease. The CDR3 runs from the conserved cysteine through the conserved F or W. Fields, in order: clone size, D gene, J gene, V gene, CDR3 protein, CDR3 DNA. A D gene is named only where the DNA matches it firmly. Expanded clones get a size class; other rows say once, few or many, or leave the size out.

clone_size: NA; d_call: TRBD2; j_call: TRBJ2-2; v_call: TRBV3-1; cdr3_aa: CASSQREGYTGELFF; cdr3_nt: TGTGCCAGCAGCCAACGGGAGGGGTACACCGGGGAGCTGTTTTTT
clone_size: NA; d_call: NA; j_call: TRBJ1-2; v_call: TRBV7-9; cdr3_aa: CASSLLSGNYGYTF; cdr3_nt: TGTGCCAGCAGCTTATTGTCAGGGAACTATGGCTACACCTTC
clone_size: NA; d_call: NA; j_call: TRBJ1-2; v_call: TRBV6-5; cdr3_aa: CASSYTTANYGYTF; cdr3_nt: TGTGCCAGCAGTTACACGACAGCTAACTATGGCTACACCTTC
clone_size: NA; d_call: NA; j_call: TRBJ2-7; v_call: TRBV7-9; cdr3_aa: CASSRTALGNEQCF; cdr3_nt: TGTGCCAGCAGCCGGACAGCGCTCGGGAACGAGCAGTGCTTC
clone_size: few; d_call: TRBD2; j_call: TRBJ2-7; v_call: TRBV7-9; cdr3_aa: CASSLAASGMYEQYF; cdr3_nt: TGTGCCAGCAGCTTAGCGGCTAGCGGGATGTACGAGCAGTACTTC
clone_size: many; d_call: NA; j_call: TRBJ1-2; v_call: TRBV7-2; cdr3_aa: CASSPIRGAYGYTF; cdr3_nt: TGTGCCAGCAGCCCCATTCGCGGGGCGTATGGCTACACCTTC
clone_size: many; d_call: NA; j_call: TRBJ2-1; v_call: TRBV20-1; cdr3_aa: CSASSGSAYNEQFF; cdr3_nt: TGCAGTGCTAGTTCTGGTAGCGCCTACAATGAGCAGTTCTTC
clone_size: many; d_call: NA; j_call: TRBJ2-1; v_call: TRBV12-3/TRBV12-4; cdr3_aa: CASSLEGLAEQFF; cdr3_nt: TGTGCCAGCAGTTTAGAGGGACTCGCGGAGCAGTTCTTC
clone_size: few; d_call: TRBD2; j_call: TRBJ2-7; v_call: TRBV3-1; cdr3_aa: CASSQGSGRYEQYF; cdr3_nt: TGTGCCAGCAGCCAAGGTAGCGGGAGATACGAGCAGTACTTC
clone_size: NA; d_call: NA; j_call: TRBJ1-5; v_call: TRBV19; cdr3_aa: CATSPNGQGRQPQHF; cdr3_nt: TGTGCCACCTCCCCTAATGGGCAGGGGAGGCAGCCCCAGCATTTT
clone_size: many; d_call: TRBD2; j_call: TRBJ2-1; v_call: TRBV11-2; cdr3_aa: CASSLGRLALLGSYNEQFF; cdr3_nt: TGTGCCAGCAGCTTAGGTCGACTAGCACTATTGGGTTCCTACAATGAGCAGTTCTTC
clone_size: many; d_call: TRBD2; j_call: TRBJ2-2; v_call: TRBV10-3; cdr3_aa: CAIRSSGTSTGELFF; cdr3_nt: TGTGCCATCAGATCCTCCGGGACTAGCACCGGGGAGCTGTTTTTT
clone_size: NA; d_call: TRBD2; j_call: TRBJ2-2; v_call: TRBV11-2; cdr3_aa: CASSRPGLDTGELFF; cdr3_nt: TGTGCCAGCAGCCGGCCGGGACTAGACACCGGGGAGCTGTTTTTT
clone_size: few; d_call: NA; j_call: TRBJ1-6; v_call: TRBV24-1; cdr3_aa: CATSERDLSNSPLHF; cdr3_nt: TGTGCCACCAGTGAGCGGGACCTCTCAAATTCACCCCTCCACTTT
clone_size: few; d_call: TRBD1; j_call: TRBJ2-7; v_call: TRBV10-3; cdr3_aa: CAIKPGQGAGRSFYEQYF; cdr3_nt: TGTGCCATCAAACCGGGACAGGGGGCCGGGAGGTCCTTCTACGAGCAGTACTTC
clone_size: few; d_call: NA; j_call: TRBJ2-1; v_call: TRBV27; cdr3_aa: CASSGRVKSERFF; cdr3_nt: TGTGCCAGCAGTGGTAGGGTCAAAAGTGAGCGGTTCTTC
clone_size: many; d_call: TRBD1; j_call: TRBJ1-1; v_call: TRBV7-2; cdr3_aa: CASSSGQVEAFF; cdr3_nt: TGTGCCAGCAGCTCTGGACAGGTAGAAGCTTTCTTT
clone_size: NA; d_call: TRBD2; j_call: TRBJ2-7; v_call: TRBV11-2; cdr3_aa: CASSQLAGEVEQYF; cdr3_nt: TGTGCCAGCAGCCAACTAGCGGGTGAGGTCGAGCAGTACTTC
clone_size: many; d_call: TRBD2; j_call: TRBJ2-1; v_call: TRBV10-3; cdr3_aa: CAISESTSGPYNEQFF; cdr3_nt: TGTGCCATCAGTGAGTCGACTAGCGGGCCCTACAATGAGCAGTTCTTC
clone_size: few; d_call: TRBD1; j_call: TRBJ2-7; v_call: TRBV4-1; cdr3_aa: CASARDSSYEQYF; cdr3_nt: TGCGCCAGCGCTCGGGACAGCTCCTACGAGCAGTACTTC
clone_size: many; d_call: NA; j_call: TRBJ1-1; v_call: TRBV30; cdr3_aa: CAWSPPGGGRETFF; cdr3_nt: TGTGCCTGGAGTCCCCCGGGGGGGGGTCGAGAGACTTTCTTT
clone_size: few; d_call: NA; j_call: TRBJ1-4; v_call: TRBV9; cdr3_aa: CASSVDVGLRNEKLFF; cdr3_nt: TGTGCCAGCAGCGTAGATGTGGGCTTAAGGAATGAAAAACTGTTTTTT
clone_size: many; d_call: TRBD1; j_call: TRBJ2-7; v_call: TRBV12-3/TRBV12-4; cdr3_aa: CASSLKGARAYF; cdr3_nt: TGTGCCAGCAGTTTAAAGGGGGCCAGGGCGTACTTC